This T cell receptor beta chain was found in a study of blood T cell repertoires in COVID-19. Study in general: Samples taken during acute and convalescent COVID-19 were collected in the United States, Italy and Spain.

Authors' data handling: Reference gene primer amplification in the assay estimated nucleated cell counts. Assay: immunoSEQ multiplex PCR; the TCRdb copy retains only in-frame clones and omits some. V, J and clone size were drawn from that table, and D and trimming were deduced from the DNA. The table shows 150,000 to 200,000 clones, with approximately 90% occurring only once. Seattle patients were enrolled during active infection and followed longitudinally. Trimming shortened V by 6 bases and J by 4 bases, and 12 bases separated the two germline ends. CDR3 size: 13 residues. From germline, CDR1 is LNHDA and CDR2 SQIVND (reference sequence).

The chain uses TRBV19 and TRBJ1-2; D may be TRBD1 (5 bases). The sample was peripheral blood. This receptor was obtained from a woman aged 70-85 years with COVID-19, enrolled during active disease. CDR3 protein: CASRPDTGYGYTF. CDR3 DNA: TGTGCCAGTAGGCCGGACACCGGCTATGGCTACACCTTC.